The clone carrying this T cell receptor (beta chain) came up a few times. This entry is derived from a study of response to subunit inactivated influenza vaccine. This CDR3 contains 12 residues. V was trimmed by 5 bases and J by 5 bases, leaving 10 bases between them. Looked up from germline, CDR1 is SGHTA and CDR2 is FQGTGA. TCRdb called the RT-PCR reads again in MiXCR, with one record for every CDR3 protein. The table has fewer than 550,000 distinct CDR3 sequences, roughly 27% seen once; the top ten hold approximately 2%. This specimen consisted of CD4+ T cells sorted from PBMCs, obtained around 5 days after vaccination. The TCR originated in a middle-aged man who received an inactivated influenza vaccine. V usage is TRBV7-3 and J usage is TRBJ2-7, with a weak D call TRBD1 (6 bases). CDR3 loop: CASSLQGDEQYF. CDR3 sequence (DNA): TGTGCCAGCAGCCTACAGGGTGACGAGCAGTACTTC.